Following are 14 T cell receptor beta chains from one sample sequenced in a study of vaccination effects on CD4 cells after COVID-19. Their target antigens are unknown. Using immunoSEQ multiplex PCR, the repertoire was profiled, and TCRdb retains in-frame clones only, with some absent. This sample has 57,000 or so clones, with around four fifths found just once. Culture proceeded for 10 days, and CD4+ T cells were then isolated. As their vaccination, participants received two doses of either BNT162b2 or mRNA-1273. Sample: CD4+ T cells from PBMCs cultured without peptide, taken after COVID-19 vaccination. These receptors came from a human donor who received a COVID-19 vaccine.

The rearrangement joins TRBV4-2 to TRBJ1-2, with 8 bases identical to TRBD1. The germline CDR1 and CDR2 sequences are LGHNA and YNFKEQ. The V and J ends lost 1 base and 8 bases, in that order; junction bases with no gene match: 9. The CDR3 length is 15 residues. The CDR3 protein is CASSQVGQGGAGYTF. Written as DNA, the CDR3 is TGTGCCAGCAGCCAAGTCGGACAGGGCGGAGCGGGCTACACCTTC.

The gene calls are TRBV6-4 and TRBJ2-2, with TRBD2 matching over 8 bases. This CDR3 has 15 residues. With V trimmed by 6 bases and J by 4 bases, 7 bases remained unmatched. Germline CDR1 MRHNA, CDR2 SNTAGT. The DNA of the CDR3 is TGTGCCAGCAGCCCGAGCGGGGGCTTCACCGGGGAGCTGTTTTTT. This encodes CASSPSGGFTGELFF.

V is TRBV5-1 and J is TRBJ2-7; TRBD1 matches at 7 bases. The germline CDR1 and CDR2 sequences are SGHRS and YFSETQ. The CDR3 spans 15 residues. The V and J ends lost 7 bases and 1 base, in that order; junction bases with no gene match: 11. The CDR3 DNA follows: TGCGCCAGCGCCTCGCCCCAGGGGGATTCCTACGAGCAGTACTTC. Its protein product is CASASPQGDSYEQYF.

The rearrangement links TRBV7-2 to TRBJ1-5; D not resolved. This CDR3 comprises 15 residues. Per the germline V gene, CDR1 is SGHTA and CDR2 is FQGNSA. The V gene lost 5 bases and the J gene lost 0 bases, with 11 bases spanning the gap. CDR3 loop: CASSQRGGSNQPQHF. DNA of the CDR3: TGTGCCAGCAGCCAAAGAGGCGGTAGCAATCAGCCCCAGCATTTT.

The chain employs TRBV6-4 and TRBJ1-2; possible D gene TRBD1, 6 bases. Germline lookup yields CDR1 MRHNA and CDR2 SNTAGT. The CDR3 consists of 13 residues. Trimming took off 2 bases at V and 2 bases at J, with 6 bases between the two ends. CDR3 nucleotide sequence: TGTGCCAGCAGTGACAGGGGGAACTATGGCTACACCTTC. Protein product: CASSDRGNYGYTF.

V gene TRBV7-9 combines with J gene TRBJ1-2; D perhaps matches TRBD1 (6 bases). The V gene's germline CDR1 is SEHNR and CDR2 FQNEAQ (reference sequence). This CDR3 is built from 13 residues. The germline V and J ends were trimmed by 4 bases and 8 bases, with 14 bases remaining between them. The CDR3 reads CASSSGQSVGYTF. In DNA, the CDR3 is TGTGCCAGCAGCTCCGGACAGTCCGTGGGCTACACCTTC. Combining the CDR3 with reference TRBV7-9 and TRBJ1-2 gives the whole variable domain DTGVSQNPRHKITKRGQNVTFRCDPISEHNRLYWYRQTLGQGPEFLTYFQNEAQLEKSRLLSDRFSAERPKGSFSTLEIQRTEQGDSAMYLCASSSGQSVGYTFGSGTRLTVV.

The V call is TRBV19, the J call TRBJ1-1; maybe TRBD1 (5 bases). Germline V gives CDR1 LNHDA, CDR2 SQIVND (reference sequence). The CDR3 consists of 13 residues. V lost 7 bases and J 5 bases, leaving 14 bases between the germline ends. The CDR3 sequence: CASTLRGETEAFF. The CDR3 DNA reads TGTGCCAGTACCCTCCGGGGGGAGACTGAAGCTTTCTTT.

J is TRBJ2-7 and V is TRBV3-1 (or the pseudogene TRBV3-2); weak D call: TRBD1 (5 bases). From germline, CDR1 is LGHDT and CDR2 YNNKEL (reference sequence). V was pared by 4 bases and J by 8 bases, with 15 bases between. The CDR3 is 13 residues long. CDR3 protein: CASSPEPQGKQYF. As DNA, the CDR3 is TGTGCCAGCAGCCCAGAACCGCAGGGAAAGCAGTACTTC.

This chain connects TRBV5-1 to TRBJ2-7; D gene ambiguous. With 4 bases removed from V and 2 bases from J, the gap between germline ends came to 13 bases. This CDR3 region has 14 residues. Germline loops: CDR1 SGHRS, CDR2 YFSETQ. DNA of the CDR3: TGCGCCAGCAGCCTCGGCGCAGGCACCTACGAGCAGTACTTC. It is translated as CASSLGAGTYEQYF.

The chain couples TRBV6-5 to TRBJ2-7; 7 positions agree with TRBD2. With 6 bases clipped from V and 2 bases from J, the junction kept 7 bases outside the gene matches. The CDR3 covers 14 residues. Germline loops: CDR1 MNHEY, CDR2 SVGAGI. The DNA for the CDR3 is TGTGCCAGCAGGGATCGGGCGGGGGCCTACGAGCAGTACTTC. Translation: CASRDRAGAYEQYF.

In this sample, this clone turned up a few times. The V and J genes are TRBV4-2 and TRBJ1-5; D is possibly TRBD1 (5 bases). CDR3 length: 14 amino acids. Trimming shortened V by 0 bases and J by 4 bases, and 7 bases separated the two germline ends. CDR1 is LGHNA, CDR2 YNFKEQ, per germline. CDR3 sequence: CASSQEGENQPQHF. The CDR3 DNA sequence: TGTGCCAGCAGCCAAGAAGGGGAGAATCAGCCCCAGCATTTT.

The chain recombines TRBV4-1 with TRBJ1-5; 9 nucleotides line up with TRBD1. The junction had 17 bases not matched to a gene; V was cut back by 1 base and J by 4 bases. The CDR3 runs to 20 residues. CDR1 and CDR2 (germline): MGHRA, YSYEKL. CDR3 nucleotide sequence: TGCGCCAGCAGCCAAGCTTCCGGGACAGGGCGCACCTTTGGGAATCAGCCCCAGCATTTT. The encoded protein is CASSQASGTGRTFGNQPQHF.

This clone was seen only a few times. This sequence joins TRBV6-2 or TRBV6-3 and TRBJ1-4; D unclear. Germline CDR1 and CDR2: MNHEY and SVGEGT. The CDR3 has 16 residues. Trimming left V 5 bases short and J 15 bases short, with 28 bases between. This CDR3 reads CASSPPDGPARKLMFF. CDR3 DNA sequence: TGTGCCAGCAGTCCCCCGGACGGGCCGGCGAGGAAATTGATGTTTTTT.

V and J are TRBV6-2 or TRBV6-3 and TRBJ1-1; TRBD1 matches at 8 bases. Germline loops: CDR1 MNHEY, CDR2 SVGEGT. This CDR3 comprises 14 residues. J was trimmed by 8 bases and V by 3 bases; bases with no gene match: 8. In DNA form, the CDR3 reads TGTGCCAGCAGTTATGGTCGCGGACAGGGAGAAGCTTTCTTT. Its protein product is CASSYGRGQGEAFF.